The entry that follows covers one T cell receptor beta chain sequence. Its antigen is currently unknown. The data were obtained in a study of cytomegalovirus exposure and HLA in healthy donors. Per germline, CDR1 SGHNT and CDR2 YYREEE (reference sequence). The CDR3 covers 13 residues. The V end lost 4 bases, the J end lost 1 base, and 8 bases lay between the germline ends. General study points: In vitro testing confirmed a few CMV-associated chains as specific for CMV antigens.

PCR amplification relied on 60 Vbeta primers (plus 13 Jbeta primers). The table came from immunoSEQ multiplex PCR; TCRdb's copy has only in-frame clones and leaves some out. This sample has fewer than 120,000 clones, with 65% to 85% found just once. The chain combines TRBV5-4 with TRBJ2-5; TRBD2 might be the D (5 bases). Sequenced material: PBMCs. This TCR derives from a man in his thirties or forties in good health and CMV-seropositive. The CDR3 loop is CASSDGIQETQYF. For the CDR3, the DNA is TGTGCCAGCAGCGACGGGATCCAAGAGACCCAGTACTTC.